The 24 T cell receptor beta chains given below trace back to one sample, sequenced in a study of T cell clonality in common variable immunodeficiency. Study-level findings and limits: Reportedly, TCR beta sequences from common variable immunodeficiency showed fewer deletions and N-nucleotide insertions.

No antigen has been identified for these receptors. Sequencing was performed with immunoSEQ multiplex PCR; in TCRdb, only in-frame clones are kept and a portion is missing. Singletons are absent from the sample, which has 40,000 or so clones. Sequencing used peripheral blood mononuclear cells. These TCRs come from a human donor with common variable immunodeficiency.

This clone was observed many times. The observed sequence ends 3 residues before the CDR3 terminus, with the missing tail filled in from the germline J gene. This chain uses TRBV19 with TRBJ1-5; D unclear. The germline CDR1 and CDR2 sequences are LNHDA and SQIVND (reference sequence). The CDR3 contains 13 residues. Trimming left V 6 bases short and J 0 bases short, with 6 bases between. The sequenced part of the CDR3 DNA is TGTGCCAGTAGAGGCAGTAGCAATCAGCCC. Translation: CASRGSSNQP. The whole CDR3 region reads CASRGSSNQPQHF.

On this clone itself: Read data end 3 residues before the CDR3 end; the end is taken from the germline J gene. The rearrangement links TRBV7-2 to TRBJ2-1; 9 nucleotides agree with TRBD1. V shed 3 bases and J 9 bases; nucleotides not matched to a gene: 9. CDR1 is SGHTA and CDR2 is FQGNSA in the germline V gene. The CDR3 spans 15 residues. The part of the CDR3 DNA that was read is TGTGCCAGCAGCTTCCGGGACAGGGCTTTAAGTGAG. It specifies CASSFRDRALSE. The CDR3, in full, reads CASSFRDRALSEQFF.

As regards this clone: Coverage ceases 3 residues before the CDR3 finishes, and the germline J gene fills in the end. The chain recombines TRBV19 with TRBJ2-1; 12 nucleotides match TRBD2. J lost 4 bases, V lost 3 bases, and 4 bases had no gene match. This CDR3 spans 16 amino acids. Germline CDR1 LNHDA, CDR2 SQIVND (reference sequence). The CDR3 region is CASSMGLAGQYNEQFF. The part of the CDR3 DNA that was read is TGTGCCAGTAGTATGGGACTAGCGGGCCAATACAATGAG.

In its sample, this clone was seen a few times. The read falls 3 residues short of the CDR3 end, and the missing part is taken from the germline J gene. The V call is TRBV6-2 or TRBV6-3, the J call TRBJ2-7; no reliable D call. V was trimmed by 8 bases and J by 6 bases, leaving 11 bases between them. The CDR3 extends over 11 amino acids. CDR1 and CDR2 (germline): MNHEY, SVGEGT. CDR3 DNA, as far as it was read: TGTGCCAGCTCGAGGCCGGGCGAG. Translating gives CASSRPGE. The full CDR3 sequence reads CASSRPGEQYF.

CDR3 residues: CATAWTGGQPQHF. The sequenced CDR3 bases are TGTGCCACTGCCTGGACAGGAGGTCAGCCC. V usage is TRBV19 and J usage is TRBJ1-5; 7 bases are shared with TRBD1. The CDR3 is cut off 3 residues early in the read; its end comes from the germline J gene. The CDR3 spans 13 residues. The J segment lost 6 bases and the V segment lost 10 bases, leaving 9 bases of the junction unmatched. In germline, CDR1 is LNHDA, CDR2 SQIVND (reference sequence).

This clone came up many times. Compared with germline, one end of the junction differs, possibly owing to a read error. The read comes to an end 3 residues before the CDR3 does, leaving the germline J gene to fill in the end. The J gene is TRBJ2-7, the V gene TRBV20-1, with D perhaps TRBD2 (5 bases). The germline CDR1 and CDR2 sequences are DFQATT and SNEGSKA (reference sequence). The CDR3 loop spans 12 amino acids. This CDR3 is CSAREGLREQYF. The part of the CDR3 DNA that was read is TGCAGTGCAAGAGAAGGACTCCGCGAG.

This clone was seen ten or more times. CDR3 region: CASSFTGDETQYF. The sequenced CDR3 bases are TGTGCCAGCAGCTTCACGGGGGACGAGACC. The gene calls are TRBV5-4 and TRBJ2-5, with D possibly matching TRBD2 (6 bases). Read coverage stops 3 residues before the CDR3 terminus; the germline J gene supplies the remainder. Germline values: CDR1 SGHNT, CDR2 YYREEE (reference sequence). The ends were cut back, 2 bases at V and 5 bases at J, with 10 bases in the middle. The CDR3 covers 13 residues.

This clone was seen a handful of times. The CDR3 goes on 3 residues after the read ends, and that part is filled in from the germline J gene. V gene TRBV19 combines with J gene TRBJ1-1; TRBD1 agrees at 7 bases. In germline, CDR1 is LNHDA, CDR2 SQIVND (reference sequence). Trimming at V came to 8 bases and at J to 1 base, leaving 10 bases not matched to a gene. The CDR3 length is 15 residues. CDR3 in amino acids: CASGERQGWNTEAFF. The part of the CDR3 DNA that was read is TGTGCCAGTGGGGAGAGACAGGGCTGGAACACTGAA.

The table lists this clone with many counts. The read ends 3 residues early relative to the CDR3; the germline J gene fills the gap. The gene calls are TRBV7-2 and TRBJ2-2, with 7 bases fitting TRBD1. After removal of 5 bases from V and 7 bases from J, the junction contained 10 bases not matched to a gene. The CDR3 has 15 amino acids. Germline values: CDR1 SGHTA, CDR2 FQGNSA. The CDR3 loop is CASSQDRIMSGELFF. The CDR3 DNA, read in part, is TGTGCCAGCAGCCAGGACAGGATCATGAGCGGGGAG.

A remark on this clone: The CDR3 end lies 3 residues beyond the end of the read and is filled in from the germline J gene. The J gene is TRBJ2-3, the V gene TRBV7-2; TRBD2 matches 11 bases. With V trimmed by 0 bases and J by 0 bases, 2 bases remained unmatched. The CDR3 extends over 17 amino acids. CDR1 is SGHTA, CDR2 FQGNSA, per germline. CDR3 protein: CASSLAASGRSTDTQYF. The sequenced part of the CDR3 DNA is TGTGCCAGCAGCTTAGCGGCTAGCGGGAGGAGCACAGATACG.

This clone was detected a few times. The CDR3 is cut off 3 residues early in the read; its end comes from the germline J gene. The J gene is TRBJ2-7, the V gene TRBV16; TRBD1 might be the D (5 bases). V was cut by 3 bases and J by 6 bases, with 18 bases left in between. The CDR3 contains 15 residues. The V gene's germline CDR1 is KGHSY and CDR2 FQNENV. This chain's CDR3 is CASSHPWGENPEQYF. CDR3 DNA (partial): TGTGCCAGCAGCCACCCTTGGGGCGAAAATCCCGAG. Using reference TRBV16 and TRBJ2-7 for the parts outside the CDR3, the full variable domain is GEEVAQTPKHLVRGEGQKAKLYCAPIKGHSYVFWYQQVLKNEFKFLISFQNENVFDETGMPKERFSAKCLPNSPCSLEIQATKLEDSAVYFCASSHPWGENPEQYFGPGTRLTVT.

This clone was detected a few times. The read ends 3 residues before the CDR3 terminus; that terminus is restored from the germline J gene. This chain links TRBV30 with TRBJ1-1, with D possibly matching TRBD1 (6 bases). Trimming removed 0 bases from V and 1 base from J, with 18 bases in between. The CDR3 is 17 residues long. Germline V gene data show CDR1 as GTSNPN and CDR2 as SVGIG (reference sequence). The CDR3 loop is CAWSVRGGVRGNTEAFF. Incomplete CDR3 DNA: TGTGCCTGGAGTGTACGTGGGGGCGTAAGGGGGAACACTGAA.

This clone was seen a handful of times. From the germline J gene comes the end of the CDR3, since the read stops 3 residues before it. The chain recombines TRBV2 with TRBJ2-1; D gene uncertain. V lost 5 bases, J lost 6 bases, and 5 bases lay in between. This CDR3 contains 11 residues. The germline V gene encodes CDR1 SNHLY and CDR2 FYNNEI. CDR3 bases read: TGTGCCAGCAGTATCTCCAATGAG. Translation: CASSISNE. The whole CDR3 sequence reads CASSISNEQFF.

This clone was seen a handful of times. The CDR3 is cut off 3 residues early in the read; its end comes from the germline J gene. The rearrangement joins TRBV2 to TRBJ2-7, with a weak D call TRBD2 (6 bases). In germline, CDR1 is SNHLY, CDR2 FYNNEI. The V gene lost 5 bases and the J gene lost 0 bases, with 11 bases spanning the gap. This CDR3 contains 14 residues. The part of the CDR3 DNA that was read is TGTGCCAGCAGTTATCTAGCGCGCTCCTACGAG. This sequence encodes CASSYLARSYE. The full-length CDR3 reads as CASSYLARSYEQYF.

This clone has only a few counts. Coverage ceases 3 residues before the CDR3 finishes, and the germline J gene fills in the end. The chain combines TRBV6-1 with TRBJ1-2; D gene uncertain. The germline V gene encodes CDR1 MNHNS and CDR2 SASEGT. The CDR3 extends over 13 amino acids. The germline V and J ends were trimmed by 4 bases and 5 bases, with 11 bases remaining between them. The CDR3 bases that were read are TGTGCCAGCAGTGGGCAGTCCAATTATGGC. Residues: CASSGQSNYG. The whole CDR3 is CASSGQSNYGYTF.

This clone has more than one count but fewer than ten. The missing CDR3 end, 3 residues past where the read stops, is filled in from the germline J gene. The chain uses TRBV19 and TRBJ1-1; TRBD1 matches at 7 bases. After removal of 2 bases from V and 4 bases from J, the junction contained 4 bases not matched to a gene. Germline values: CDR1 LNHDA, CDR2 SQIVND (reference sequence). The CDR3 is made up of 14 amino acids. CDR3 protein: CASSIKGGVTEAFF. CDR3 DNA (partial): TGTGCCAGTAGTATAAAAGGGGGCGTCACTGAA.

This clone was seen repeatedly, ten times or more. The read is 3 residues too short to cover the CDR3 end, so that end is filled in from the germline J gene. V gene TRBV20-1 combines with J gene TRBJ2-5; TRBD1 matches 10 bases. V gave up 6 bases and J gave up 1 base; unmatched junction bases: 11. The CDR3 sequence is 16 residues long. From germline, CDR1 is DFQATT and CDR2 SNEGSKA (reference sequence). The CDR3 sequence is CSALDRGISGQETQYF. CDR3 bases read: TGCAGTGCCCTGGACAGGGGGATATCTGGCCAAGAGACC.

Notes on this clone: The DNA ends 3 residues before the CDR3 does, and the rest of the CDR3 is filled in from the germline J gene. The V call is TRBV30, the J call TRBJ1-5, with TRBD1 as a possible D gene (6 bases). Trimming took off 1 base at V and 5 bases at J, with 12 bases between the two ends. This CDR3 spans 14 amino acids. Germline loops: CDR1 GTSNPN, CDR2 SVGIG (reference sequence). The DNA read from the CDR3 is TGTGCCTGGAGTGGGGGGCAGGATCATCAGCCC. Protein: CAWSGGQDHQP. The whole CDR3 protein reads CAWSGGQDHQPQHF.

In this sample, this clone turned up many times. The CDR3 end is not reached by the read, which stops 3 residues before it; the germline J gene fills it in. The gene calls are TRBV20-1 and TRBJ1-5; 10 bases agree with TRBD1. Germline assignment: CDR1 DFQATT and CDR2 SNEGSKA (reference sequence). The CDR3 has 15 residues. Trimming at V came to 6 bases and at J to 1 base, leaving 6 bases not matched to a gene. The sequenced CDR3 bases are TGCAGTGCCATGACAGGGGGCACGAGCAATCAGCCC. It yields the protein CSAMTGGTSNQP. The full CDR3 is CSAMTGGTSNQPQHF.

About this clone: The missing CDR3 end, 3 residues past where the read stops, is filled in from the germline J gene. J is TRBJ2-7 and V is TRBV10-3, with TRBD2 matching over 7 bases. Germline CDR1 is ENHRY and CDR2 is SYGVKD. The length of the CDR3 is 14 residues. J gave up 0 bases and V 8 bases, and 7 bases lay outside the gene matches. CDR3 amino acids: CAIRLGGSSYEQYF. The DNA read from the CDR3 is TGTGCCATCCGTCTGGGCGGGAGCTCCTACGAG.

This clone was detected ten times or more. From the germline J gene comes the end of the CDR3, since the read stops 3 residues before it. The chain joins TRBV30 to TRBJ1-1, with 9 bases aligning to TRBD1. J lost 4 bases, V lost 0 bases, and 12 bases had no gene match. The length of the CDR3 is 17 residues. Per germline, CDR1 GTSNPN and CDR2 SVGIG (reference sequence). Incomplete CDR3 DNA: TGTGCCTGGAGTGTCCTCGGGACAGGGAATTCTTTCACTGAA. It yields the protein CAWSVLGTGNSFTE. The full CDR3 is CAWSVLGTGNSFTEAFF.

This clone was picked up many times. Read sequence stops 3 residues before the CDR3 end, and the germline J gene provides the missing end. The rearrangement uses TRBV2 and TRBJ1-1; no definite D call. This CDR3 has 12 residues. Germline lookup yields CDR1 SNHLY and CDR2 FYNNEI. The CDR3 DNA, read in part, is TGTGCCAGCAGCCAGGTCCAAGCAGAA. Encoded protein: CASSQVQAE. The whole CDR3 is CASSQVQAEAFF.

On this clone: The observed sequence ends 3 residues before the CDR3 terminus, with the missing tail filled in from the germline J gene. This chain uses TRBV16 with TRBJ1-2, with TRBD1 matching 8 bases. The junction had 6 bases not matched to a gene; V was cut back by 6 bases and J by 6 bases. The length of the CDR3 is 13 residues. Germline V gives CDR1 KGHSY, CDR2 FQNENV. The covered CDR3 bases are TGTGCCAGCAGTTCCCCAGGGGGCAATGGC. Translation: CASSSPGGNG. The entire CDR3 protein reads CASSSPGGNGYTF.

The CDR3 here is CASSLGGNVHEQYF. The sequenced part of the CDR3 DNA is TGTGCCAGCAGCTTAGGCGGTAATGTCCACGAG. The gene calls are TRBV7-9 and TRBJ2-7, with D uncertain. From the germline J gene comes the end of the CDR3, since the read stops 3 residues before it. The germline gives CDR1 SEHNR, CDR2 FQNEAQ (reference sequence). There are 14 residues in the CDR3. Trimming shortened V by 1 base and J by 5 bases, and 12 bases separated the two germline ends.